This TCR beta chain emerged from a study of T cells in Graves' hyperthyroidism and ophthalmopathy. Points from the study as a whole: The model foresaw ophthalmopathy a median approximately 6.3 months prior to onset.

Trimming cost V 2 bases and J 4 bases; bases outside gene matches: 7. Germline assignment: CDR1 LGHDT and CDR2 YNNKEL (reference sequence). CDR3 size: 15 residues. At least ten counts were recorded for this clonotype. The antigen is undetermined. Amplified TCR beta CDR3 regions derived from RNA transcripts. A set of HTBI primers served as the primers for a first-round RT-PCR of the TCR CDR3. Using its own MiXCR run on the multiplex PCR reads, TCRdb lists one record per CDR3 protein. The repertoire consists of around 430,000 distinct CDR3 sequences, with just under 15% occurring once and the leading ten covering approximately 32%. Each patient was aged 18 to 65 and had newly diagnosed hyperthyroidism of under 2 months' duration.

The source material was blood. The rearrangement uses TRBV3-1 and TRBJ2-7; 8 bases map to TRBD1. The sequence was obtained from a woman aged 25 to 39 with Graves' hyperthyroidism. DNA for the CDR3: TGTGCCAGCAGCCAATTGACAGGGGAGGTGTACGAGCAGTACTTC. It codes for CASSQLTGEVYEQYF.